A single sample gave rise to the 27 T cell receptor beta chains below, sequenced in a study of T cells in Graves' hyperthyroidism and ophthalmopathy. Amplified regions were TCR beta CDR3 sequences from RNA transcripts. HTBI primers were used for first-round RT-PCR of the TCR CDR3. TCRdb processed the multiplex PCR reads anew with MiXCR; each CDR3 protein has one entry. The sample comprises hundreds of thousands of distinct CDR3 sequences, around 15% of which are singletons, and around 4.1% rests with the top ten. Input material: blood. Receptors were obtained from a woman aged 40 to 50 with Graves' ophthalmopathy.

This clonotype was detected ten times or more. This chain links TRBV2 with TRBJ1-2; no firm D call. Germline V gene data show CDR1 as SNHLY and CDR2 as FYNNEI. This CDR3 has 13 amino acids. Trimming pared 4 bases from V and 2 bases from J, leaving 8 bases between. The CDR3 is CASSVLTNYGYTF. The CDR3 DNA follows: TGTGCCAGCAGTGTCCTGACCAACTATGGCTACACCTTC.

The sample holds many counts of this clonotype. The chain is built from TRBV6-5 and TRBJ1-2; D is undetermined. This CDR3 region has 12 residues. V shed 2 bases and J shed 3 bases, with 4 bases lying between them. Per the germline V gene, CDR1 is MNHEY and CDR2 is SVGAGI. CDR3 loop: CASSYPDYGYTF. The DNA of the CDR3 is TGTGCCAGCAGTTACCCAGACTATGGCTACACCTTC.

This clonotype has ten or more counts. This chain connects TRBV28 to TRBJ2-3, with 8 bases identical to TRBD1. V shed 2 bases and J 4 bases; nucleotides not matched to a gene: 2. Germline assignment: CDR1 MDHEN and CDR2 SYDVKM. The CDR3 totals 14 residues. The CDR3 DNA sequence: TGTGCCAGCAGTTTAACACAGGGGGCAGATACGCAGTATTTT. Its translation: CASSLTQGADTQYF.

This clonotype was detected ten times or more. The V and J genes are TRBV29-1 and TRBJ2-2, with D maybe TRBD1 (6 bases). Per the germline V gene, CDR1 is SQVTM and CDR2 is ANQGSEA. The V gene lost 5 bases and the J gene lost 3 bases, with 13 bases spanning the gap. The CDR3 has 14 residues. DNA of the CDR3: TGCAGCGTTTCCGGGACACAATACACCGGGGAGCTGTTTTTT. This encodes CSVSGTQYTGELFF.

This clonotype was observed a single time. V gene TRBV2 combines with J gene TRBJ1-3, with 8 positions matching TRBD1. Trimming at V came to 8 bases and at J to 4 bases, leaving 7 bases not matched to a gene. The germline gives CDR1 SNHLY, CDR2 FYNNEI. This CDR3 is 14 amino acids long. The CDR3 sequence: CASGGQGDGNTIYF. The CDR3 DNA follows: TGTGCCAGCGGTGGACAGGGCGACGGAAACACCATATATTTT.

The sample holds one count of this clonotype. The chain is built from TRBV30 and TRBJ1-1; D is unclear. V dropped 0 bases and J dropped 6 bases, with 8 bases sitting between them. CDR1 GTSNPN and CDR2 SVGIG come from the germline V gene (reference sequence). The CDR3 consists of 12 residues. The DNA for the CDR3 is TGTGCCTGGAGTGTACGCCATCCTGAAGCTTTCTTT. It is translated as CAWSVRHPEAFF. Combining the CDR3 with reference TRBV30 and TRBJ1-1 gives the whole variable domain SQTIHQWPATLVQPVGSPLSLECTVEGTSNPNLYWYRQAAGRGLQLLFYSVGIGQISSEVPQNLSASRPQDRQFILSSKKLLLSDSGFYLCAWSVRHPEAFFGQGTRLTVV.

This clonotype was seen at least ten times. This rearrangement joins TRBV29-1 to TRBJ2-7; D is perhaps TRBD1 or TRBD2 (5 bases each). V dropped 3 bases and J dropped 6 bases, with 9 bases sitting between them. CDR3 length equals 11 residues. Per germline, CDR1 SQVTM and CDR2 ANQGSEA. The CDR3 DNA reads TGCAGCGTTGAGTCGGGGCTCGAGCAGTACTTC. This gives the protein CSVESGLEQYF.

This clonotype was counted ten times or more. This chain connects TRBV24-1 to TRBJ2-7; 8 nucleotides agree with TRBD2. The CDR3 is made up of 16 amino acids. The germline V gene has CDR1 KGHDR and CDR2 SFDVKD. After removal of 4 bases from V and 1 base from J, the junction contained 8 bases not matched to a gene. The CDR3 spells CATSDTTSGGSYEQYF. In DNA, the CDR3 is TGTGCCACCAGTGACACCACTAGCGGAGGATCCTACGAGCAGTACTTC.

CDR3 DNA: TGTGCCAGTAGCCCTACCGGACAGGACCCCGGGGCTTTCTTT. Amino acids: CASSPTGQDPGAFF. The chain carries TRBV19 and TRBJ1-1; 7 bases align to TRBD1. Trimming cost V 6 bases and J 11 bases; bases outside gene matches: 15. Germline V gives CDR1 LNHDA, CDR2 SQIVND (reference sequence). The CDR3 covers 14 residues.

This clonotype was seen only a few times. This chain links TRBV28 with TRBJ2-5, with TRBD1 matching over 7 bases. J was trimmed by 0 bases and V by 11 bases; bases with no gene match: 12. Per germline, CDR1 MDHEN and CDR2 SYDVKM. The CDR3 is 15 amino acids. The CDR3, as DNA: TGTGCCGCCCCTCCCGTGACAGGGTACCAAGAGACCCAGTACTTC. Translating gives CAAPPVTGYQETQYF. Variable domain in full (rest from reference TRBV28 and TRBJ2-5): DVKVTQSSRYLVKRTGEKVFLECVQDMDHENMFWYRQDPGLGLRLIYFSYDVKMKEKGDIPEGYSVSREKKERFSLILESASTNQTSMYLCAAPPVTGYQETQYFGPGTRLLVL.

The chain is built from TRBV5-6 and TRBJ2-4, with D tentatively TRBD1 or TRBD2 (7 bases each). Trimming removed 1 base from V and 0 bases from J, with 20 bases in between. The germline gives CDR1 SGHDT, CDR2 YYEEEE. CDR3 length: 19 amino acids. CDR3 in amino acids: CASSLRGAGGLLAKNIQYF. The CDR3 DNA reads TGTGCCAGCAGCTTGCGGGGGGCAGGGGGGCTCCTAGCCAAAAACATTCAGTACTTC.

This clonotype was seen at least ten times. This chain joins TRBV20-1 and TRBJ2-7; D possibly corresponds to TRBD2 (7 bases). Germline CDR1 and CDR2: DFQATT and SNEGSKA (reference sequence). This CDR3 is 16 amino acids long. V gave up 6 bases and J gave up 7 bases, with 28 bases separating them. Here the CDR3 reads CSAPRWGGGLRGEQYF. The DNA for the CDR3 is TGCAGTGCCCCGAGATGGGGCGGGGGCCTGAGAGGGGAGCAGTACTTC.

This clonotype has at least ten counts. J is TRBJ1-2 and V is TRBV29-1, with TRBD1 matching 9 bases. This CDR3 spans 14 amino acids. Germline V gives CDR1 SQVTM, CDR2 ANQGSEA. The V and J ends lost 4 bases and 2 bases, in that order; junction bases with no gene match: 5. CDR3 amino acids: CSVAEGQGNYGYTF. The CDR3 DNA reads TGCAGCGTTGCTGAGGGACAGGGCAACTATGGCTACACCTTC. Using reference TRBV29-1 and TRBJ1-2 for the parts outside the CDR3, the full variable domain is SAVISQKPSRDICQRGTSLTIQCQVDSQVTMMFWYRQQPGQSLTLIATANQGSEATYESGFVIDKFPISRPNLTFSTLTVSNMSPEDSSIYLCSVAEGQGNYGYTFGSGTRLTVV.

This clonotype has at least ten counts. The CDR3 DNA sequence: TGTGCCAGCCCGCCCGGGAGGAGGGGACGGGGCACTGAAGCTTTCTTT. Translated: CASPPGRRGRGTEAFF. The rearrangement links TRBV28 to TRBJ1-1, with D perhaps matching TRBD1 (5 bases). The germline gives CDR1 MDHEN, CDR2 SYDVKM. V lost 8 bases and J 4 bases, leaving 23 bases between the germline ends. The CDR3 contains 16 residues. Full variable domain (rest looked up from reference TRBV28 and TRBJ1-1): DVKVTQSSRYLVKRTGEKVFLECVQDMDHENMFWYRQDPGLGLRLIYFSYDVKMKEKGDIPEGYSVSREKKERFSLILESASTNQTSMYLCASPPGRRGRGTEAFFGQGTRLTVV.

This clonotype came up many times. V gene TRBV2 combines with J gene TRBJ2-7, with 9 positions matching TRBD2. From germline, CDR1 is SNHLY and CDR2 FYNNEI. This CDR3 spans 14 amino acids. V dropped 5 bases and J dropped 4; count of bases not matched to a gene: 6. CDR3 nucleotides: TGTGCCAGCAGTCGAGCTAGCGGGACTTACGAGCAGTACTTC. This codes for CASSRASGTYEQYF.

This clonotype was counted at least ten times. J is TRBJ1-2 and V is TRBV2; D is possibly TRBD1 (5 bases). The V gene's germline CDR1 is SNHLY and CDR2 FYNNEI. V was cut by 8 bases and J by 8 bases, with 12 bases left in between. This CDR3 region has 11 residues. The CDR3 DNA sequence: TGTGCCAGCCGGTATGGGGGAGGCTACACCTTC. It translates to CASRYGGGYTF.

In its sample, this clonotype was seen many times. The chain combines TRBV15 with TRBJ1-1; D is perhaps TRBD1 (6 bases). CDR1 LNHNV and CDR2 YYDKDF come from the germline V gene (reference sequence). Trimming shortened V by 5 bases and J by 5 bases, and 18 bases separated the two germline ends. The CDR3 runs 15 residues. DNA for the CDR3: TGTGCCACCAGCGGAGGGGGGGCCGGAGAAACTGAAGCTTTCTTT. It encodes CATSGGGAGETEAFF.

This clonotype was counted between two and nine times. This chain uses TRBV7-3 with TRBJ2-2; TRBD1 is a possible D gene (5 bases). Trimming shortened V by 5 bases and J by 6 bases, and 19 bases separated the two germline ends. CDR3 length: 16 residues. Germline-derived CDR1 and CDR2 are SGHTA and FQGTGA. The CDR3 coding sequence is TGTGCCAGCAGCCAATCCTTCGGGCAGGGCGCCGGGGAGCTGTTTTTT. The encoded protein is CASSQSFGQGAGELFF.

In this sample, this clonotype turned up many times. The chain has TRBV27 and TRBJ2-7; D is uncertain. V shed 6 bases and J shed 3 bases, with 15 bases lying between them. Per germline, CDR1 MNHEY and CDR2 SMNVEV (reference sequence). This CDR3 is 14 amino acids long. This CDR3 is CASSPFQQNYEQYF. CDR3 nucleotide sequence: TGTGCCAGCAGCCCTTTTCAACAGAACTACGAGCAGTACTTC.

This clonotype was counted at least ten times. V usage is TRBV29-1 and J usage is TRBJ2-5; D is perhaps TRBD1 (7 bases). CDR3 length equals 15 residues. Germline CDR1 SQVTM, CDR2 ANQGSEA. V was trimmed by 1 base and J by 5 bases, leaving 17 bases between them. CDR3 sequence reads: CSVEVEAGGSETQYF. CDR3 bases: TGCAGCGTTGAAGTGGAGGCAGGGGGGTCCGAGACCCAGTACTTC.

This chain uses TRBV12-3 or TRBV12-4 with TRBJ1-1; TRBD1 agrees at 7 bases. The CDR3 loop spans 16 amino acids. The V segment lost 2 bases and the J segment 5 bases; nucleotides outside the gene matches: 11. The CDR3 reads CASSLSHQGVGTEAFF. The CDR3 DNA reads TGTGCCAGCAGTTTATCACATCAGGGGGTAGGAACTGAAGCTTTCTTT.

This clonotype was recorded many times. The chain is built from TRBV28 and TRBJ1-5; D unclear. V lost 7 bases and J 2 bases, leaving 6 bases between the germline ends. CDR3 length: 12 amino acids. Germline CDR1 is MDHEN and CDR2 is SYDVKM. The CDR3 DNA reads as TGTGCCAGCATCGGCGGCAATCAGCCCCAGCATTTT. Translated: CASIGGNQPQHF.

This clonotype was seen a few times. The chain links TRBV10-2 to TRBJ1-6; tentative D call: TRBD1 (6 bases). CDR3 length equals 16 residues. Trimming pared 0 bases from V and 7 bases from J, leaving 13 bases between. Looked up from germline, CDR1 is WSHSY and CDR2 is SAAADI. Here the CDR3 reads CASSESGGAGNSPLHF. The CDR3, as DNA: TGCGCCAGCAGTGAGTCGGGGGGCGCGGGAAATTCACCCCTCCACTTT.

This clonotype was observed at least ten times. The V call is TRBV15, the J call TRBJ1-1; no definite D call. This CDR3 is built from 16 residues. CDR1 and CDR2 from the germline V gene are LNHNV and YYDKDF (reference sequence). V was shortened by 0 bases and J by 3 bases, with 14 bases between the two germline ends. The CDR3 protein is CATSRDGRDLDTEAFF. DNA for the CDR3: TGTGCCACCAGCAGAGATGGTAGAGACCTGGACACTGAAGCTTTCTTT.

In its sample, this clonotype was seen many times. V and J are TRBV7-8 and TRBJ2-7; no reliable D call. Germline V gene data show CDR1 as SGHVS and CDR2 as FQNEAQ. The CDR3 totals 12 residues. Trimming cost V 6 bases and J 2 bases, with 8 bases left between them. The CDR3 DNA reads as TGTGCCAGCAGGGCGGTAGCCTACGAGCAGTACTTC. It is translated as CASRAVAYEQYF.

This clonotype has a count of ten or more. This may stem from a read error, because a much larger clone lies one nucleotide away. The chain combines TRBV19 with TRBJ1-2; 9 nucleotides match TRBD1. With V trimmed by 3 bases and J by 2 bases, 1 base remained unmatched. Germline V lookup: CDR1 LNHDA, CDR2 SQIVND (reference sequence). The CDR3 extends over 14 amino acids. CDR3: CASSMGTGNYGYTF. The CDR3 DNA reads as TGTGCCAGTAGTATGGGGACAGGGAACTATGGCTACACCTTC.

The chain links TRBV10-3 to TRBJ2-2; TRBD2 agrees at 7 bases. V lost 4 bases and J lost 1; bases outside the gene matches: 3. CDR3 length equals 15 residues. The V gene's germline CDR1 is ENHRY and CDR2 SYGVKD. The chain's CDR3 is CAISVRGVNTGELFF. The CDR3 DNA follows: TGTGCCATCAGTGTTCGGGGGGTGAACACCGGGGAGCTGTTTTTT.